This section outlines one T cell receptor (beta chain) sequence together with its context. As yet, its antigen is unknown. The PCR made use of 60 Vbeta and 13 Jbeta primers. Repertoires were generated with immunoSEQ multiplex PCR, while TCRdb's copy carries only in-frame clones and drops some. Altogether 65,000 to 70,000 clones are present, around 68% being singletons, with the ten largest covering over 9.5%. These data originate in a study of cytomegalovirus exposure and HLA in healthy donors. For the study at large: Findings of an earlier analysis included some 110 million unique TCR beta sequences from around 180 million T cells. Study-level points and caveats: About 90% or about 30% of the time was how often most TCR beta V segments were productive, according to an earlier analysis. Other equally common chains were less clonally expanded than HLA-associated TCR beta chains, a later analysis showed.

The V end lost 5 bases, the J end lost 0 bases, and 17 bases lay between the germline ends. Germline V gene data show CDR1 as SNHLY and CDR2 as FYNNEI. The length of the CDR3 is 16 residues. The TCR sequence derives from a woman younger than 45 in good health and CMV-seronegative. The chain combines TRBV2 with TRBJ2-7; TRBD2 might be the D (5 bases). The material sequenced was PBMCs. The CDR3 nucleotides are TGTGCCAGCAGTCCCGGAAGACTAAGACTCTCCTACGAGCAGTACTTC. Translation: CASSPGRLRLSYEQYF.